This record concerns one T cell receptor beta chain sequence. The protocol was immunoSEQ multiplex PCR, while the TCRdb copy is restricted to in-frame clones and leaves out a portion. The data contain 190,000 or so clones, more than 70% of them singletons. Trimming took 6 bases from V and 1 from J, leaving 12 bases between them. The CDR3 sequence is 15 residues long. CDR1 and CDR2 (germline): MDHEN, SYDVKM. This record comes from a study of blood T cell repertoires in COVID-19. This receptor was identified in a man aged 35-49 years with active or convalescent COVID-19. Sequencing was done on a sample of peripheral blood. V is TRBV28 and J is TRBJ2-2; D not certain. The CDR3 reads CASSDIYENTGELFF. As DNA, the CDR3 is TGTGCCAGCAGCGACATCTACGAGAACACCGGGGAGCTGTTTTTT.